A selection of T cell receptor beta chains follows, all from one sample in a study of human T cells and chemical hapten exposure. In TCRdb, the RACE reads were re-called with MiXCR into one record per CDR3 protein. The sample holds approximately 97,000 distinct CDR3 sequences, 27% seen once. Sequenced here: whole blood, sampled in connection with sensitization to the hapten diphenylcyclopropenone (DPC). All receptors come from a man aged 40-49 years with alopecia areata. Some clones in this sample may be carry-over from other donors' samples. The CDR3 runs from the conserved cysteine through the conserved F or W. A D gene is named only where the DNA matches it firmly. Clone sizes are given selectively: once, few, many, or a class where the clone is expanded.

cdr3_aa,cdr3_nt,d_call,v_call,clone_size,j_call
CASSVGVRNEQYF,TGTGCCAGCAGCGTCGGGGTCCGAAACGAGCAGTACTTC,-,TRBV9,-,TRBJ2-7
CASSLRLAGDYNEQFF,TGTGCCAGCAGTTTAAGACTAGCGGGAGACTACAATGAGCAGTTCTTC,TRBD2,TRBV28,-,TRBJ2-1
CASSFRPGTGFTEAFF,TGTGCCAGCAGCTTCCGTCCCGGGACAGGGTTCACTGAAGCTTTCTTT,TRBD1,TRBV7-8,-,TRBJ1-1
CAWTEGASYEQYF,TGTGCCTGGACCGAAGGGGCCTCCTACGAGCAGTACTTC,-,TRBV30,-,TRBJ2-7
CASSLSGDEKLFF,TGTGCCAGCAGCTTGTCGGGGGACGAAAAACTGTTTTTT,-,TRBV5-6,-,TRBJ1-4
CASRSERRTAPYEQYF,TGTGCCAGCAGATCTGAGCGACGGACAGCCCCCTACGAGCAGTACTTC,-,TRBV6-5,-,TRBJ2-7
CASSLQDHYEQYF,TGTGCCAGCAGCCTCCAGGACCACTACGAGCAGTACTTC,-,TRBV7-9,few,TRBJ2-7
CASRKGASDNEKLFF,TGCGCCAGCAGGAAAGGTGCGTCGGATAATGAAAAACTGTTTTTT,-,TRBV5-1,-,TRBJ1-4
CASSQEFRGGDEQYF,TGTGCCAGCAGCCAAGAATTCCGAGGAGGGGACGAGCAGTACTTC,-,TRBV3-1,few,TRBJ2-7
CASSYELRGGHEQYF,TGTGCCAGCAGTTACGAATTACGGGGGGGGCACGAGCAGTACTTC,TRBD2,TRBV6-5,-,TRBJ2-7
CASSQVGSTLFF,TGCGCCAGCAGCCAAGTAGGGTCAACCCTGTTTTTT,-,TRBV4-3,few,TRBJ1-4
CASSLSGLGSGANVLTF,TGTGCCAGCAGTTTAAGTGGACTGGGATCTGGGGCCAACGTCCTGACTTTC,-,TRBV28,medium-sized,TRBJ2-6
CASLSDENTGELFF,TGTGCCAGCCTCTCGGATGAAAACACCGGGGAGCTGTTTTTT,-,TRBV6-5,-,TRBJ2-2
CSVASQDFQARQYF,TGCAGCGTTGCCTCCCAAGATTTCCAGGCGCGGCAGTACTTC,-,TRBV29-1,few,TRBJ2-7
CAIRDSSSGNTIYF,TGTGCCATCAGGGACAGCTCGTCTGGAAACACCATATATTTT,-,TRBV10-3,few,TRBJ1-3
CASSVSGELFF,TGTGCCAGCAGCGTAAGCGGGGAGCTGTTTTTT,-,TRBV9,-,TRBJ2-2
CASKRTGGWGTEAFF,TGTGCCAGCAAGAGGACAGGGGGCTGGGGCACTGAAGCTTTCTTT,TRBD1,TRBV28,-,TRBJ1-1
CASSAPATETQYF,TGTGCCAGCAGCGCCCCGGCAACAGAGACCCAGTACTTC,-,TRBV28,-,TRBJ2-5
CASRDYVEVQYF,TGTGCCAGCAGAGACTACGTGGAGGTACAGTACTTC,-,TRBV6-6,-,TRBJ2-7